This T cell receptor beta chain was profiled in a study of CD8+ T cells in alopecia areata (dated 2018 in TCRdb). Some background on the complete study: The treated patients, all with moderate-to-severe alopecia areata, were enrolled in an open-label pilot trial of oral tofacitinib given at 5 to 10 mg twice daily. Patients received tofacitinib for 6 to 18 months and were then followed off drug for 6 months to check for delayed response and recurrence. In treated patients, disease severity was measured using the SALT score, which gives the percentage of scalp surface area affected. The study used high-throughput TCRbeta sequencing to examine T cell clonal expansion in alopecia areata, in both the C3H/HeJ mouse model and human patients. On the human side, TCRbeta sequencing was run on scalp tissue and on sorted CD4+ and CD8+ peripheral blood T cells from healthy controls and from alopecia areata patients with either patchy or totalis/universalis disease. Biopsies were taken from tofacitinib-treated patients at baseline and again at 4 and 24 weeks into treatment, and several of those patients also had a later scalp biopsy. Scalp clonality was compared across normal scalp (n=4), patchy alopecia areata scalp (n=8), and alopecia totalis/universalis scalp (n=8). RNA was obtained with the PAXgene miRNA kit for fixed scalp, the miRNeasy kit for PBMCs, and the RNeasy kit for mouse skin. Amplification of TCRbeta CDR3 regions was done by immunoSEQ multiplex PCR using 35 Vbeta forward primers and 13 Jbeta reverse primers.

The germline V gene supplies CDR1 SGHRS and CDR2 YFSETQ. The CDR3 contains 16 residues, cysteine and phenylalanine counted. The sequence is cut down to CDR3 DNA, 48 bases in frame from base 1. Relative to germline, V is missing 6 bases and J is missing 2 bases, with 11 bases of the junction outside any gene match. Library method: the immunoSEQ multiplex PCR assay. RNA was extracted from all samples and reverse transcribed into cDNA, which served as template for TCR sequencing. First-strand cDNA was synthesized with SuperScript III using a 2:1 mix of oligo-dT and random hexamers. A synthetic immune receptor repertoire was used to assess amplification bias, and residual bias was removed computationally. Under the source paper's analysis protocol: Raw reads were preprocessed to remove errors, and CDR3 was defined by IMGT conventions from the conserved cysteine to phenylalanine. To get clonality, Shannon entropy was normalized by log2 of the number of productive unique TCRs and the result was subtracted from 1. Whether scalp clones were CD4 or CD8 was inferred by matching scalp TCRbeta sequences against CD4 and CD8 repertoires sorted from blood. TCRdb mirrors the immuneACCESS table, restricted to in-frame sequences. Some clones are absent from its copies; in checked studies, under half trace to an unresolved V gene, and the reason for the others is unknown. The V and J calls and clone size come from that table; D and trimming were worked out from the DNA. Across this sample there are 270,000 or so clones, with 58% seen only once. The ten largest clonotypes hold around 1.7% of the sample.

The time point label, read with the paper, signifies: 20 to 30 weeks on oral tofacitinib. This specimen's treatment or condition label, interpreted: oral pan-JAK inhibitor, 5-10 mg twice daily. From alopecia areata patients, peripheral blood was collected along with lesional scalp punch biopsies. PBMCs were separated by density centrifugation and stained for CD3, CD4 and CD8, after which CD4+ and CD8+ T cells were sorted on a FACSAria. To note about this clone: Its antigen is still unknown. Base qualities are not at hand, and no much larger clone is one base apart.

Overall study results and their limits: The treated cohort was small, with a single nonresponder, so links between baseline CD8+ expansion and response need larger studies. Tofacitinib significantly lowered scalp clonality and the number of expanded CD8+ clones among the top 100 scalp clones. Many expanded lesional clones persisted in scalp and blood during tofacitinib treatment, which may partly explain relapse after stopping treatment. Unlike mouse skin, where gammadelta T cells dominate, normal human skin contains resident alphabeta T cells that get sequenced too, which complicates analysis of the scalp TCR repertoire. Compared with normal scalp, lesional scalp, particularly in alopecia totalis/universalis, had higher clonality and more expanded CD8+ clones, which suggests antigenic drive. Shared TCR sequences between patients were less evident than in mice, which may be partly attributable to HLA diversity in the patient population.

The receptor was isolated from a human donor with alopecia areata. This receptor chain uses TRBV5-1 and TRBJ2-1; 7 bases in the junction line up with TRBD1. Material: CD4+ T cells sorted from blood, obtained at week 24, from a patient treated with tofacitinib. CDR3 region: CASNGKQGSTYNEQFF. The sequence in DNA is TGCGCCAGCAACGGGAAACAGGGGTCTACCTACAATGAGCAGTTCTTC.